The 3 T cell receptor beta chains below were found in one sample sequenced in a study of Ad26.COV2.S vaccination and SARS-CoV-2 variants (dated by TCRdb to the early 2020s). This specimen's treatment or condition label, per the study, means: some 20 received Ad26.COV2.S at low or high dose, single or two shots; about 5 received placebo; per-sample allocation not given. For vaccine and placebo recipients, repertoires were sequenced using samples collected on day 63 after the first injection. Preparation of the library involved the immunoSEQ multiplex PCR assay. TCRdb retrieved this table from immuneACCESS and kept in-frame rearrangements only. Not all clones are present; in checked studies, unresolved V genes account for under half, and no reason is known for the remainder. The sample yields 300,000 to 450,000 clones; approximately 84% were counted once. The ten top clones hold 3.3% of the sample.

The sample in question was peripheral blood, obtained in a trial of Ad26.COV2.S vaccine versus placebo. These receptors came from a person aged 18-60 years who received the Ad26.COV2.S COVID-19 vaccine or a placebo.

The CDR3 is CASSRVTGERSQTQYF. As DNA, the CDR3 is TGCGCCAGCAGCCGGGTAACAGGGGAGCGATCCCAGACCCAGTACTTC. V gene TRBV4-3 combines with J gene TRBJ2-5; 7 bases agree with TRBD1. The CDR3 has 16 amino acids. J gave up 6 bases and V 4 bases, and 14 bases lay outside the gene matches. The germline CDR1 and CDR2 sequences are LGHNA and YSLEER.

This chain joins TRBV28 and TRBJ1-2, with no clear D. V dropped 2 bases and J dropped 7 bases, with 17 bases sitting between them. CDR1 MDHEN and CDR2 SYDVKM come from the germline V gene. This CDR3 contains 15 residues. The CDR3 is CASSLEGGRRGGYTF. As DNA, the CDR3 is TGTGCCAGCAGTTTAGAAGGAGGTCGGAGAGGTGGCTACACCTTC.

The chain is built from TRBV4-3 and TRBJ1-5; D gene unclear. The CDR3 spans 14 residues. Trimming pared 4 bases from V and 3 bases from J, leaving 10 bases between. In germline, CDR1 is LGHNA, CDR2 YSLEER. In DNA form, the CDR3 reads TGCGCCAGCAGCCCCGAGGCTTACAATCAGCCCCAGCATTTT. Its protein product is CASSPEAYNQPQHF.